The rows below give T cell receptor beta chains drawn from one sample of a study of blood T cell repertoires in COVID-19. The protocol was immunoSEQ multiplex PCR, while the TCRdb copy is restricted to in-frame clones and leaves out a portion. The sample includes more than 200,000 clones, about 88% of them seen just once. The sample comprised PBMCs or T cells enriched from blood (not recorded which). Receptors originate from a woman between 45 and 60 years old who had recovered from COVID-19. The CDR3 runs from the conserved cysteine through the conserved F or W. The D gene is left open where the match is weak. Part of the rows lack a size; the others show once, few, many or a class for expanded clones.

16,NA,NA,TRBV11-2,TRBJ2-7,CASSPYPQGRSYEQYF,TGTGCCAGCAGCCCGTACCCCCAGGGCCGCTCCTACGAGCAGTACTTC
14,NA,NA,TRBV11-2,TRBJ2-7,CASSLDLMFYEQYF,TGTGCCAGCAGCTTAGATCTTATGTTCTACGAGCAGTACTTC
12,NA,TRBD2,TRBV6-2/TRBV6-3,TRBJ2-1,CASSSIGRGQFF,TGTGCCAGCAGTTCAATAGGGAGGGGGCAGTTCTTC
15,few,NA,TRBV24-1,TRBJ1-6,CATSDIGGRGSPLHF,TGTGCCACCAGTGATATAGGCGGCAGGGGTTCACCCCTCCACTTT
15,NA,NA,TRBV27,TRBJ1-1,CAIPLDSQMNTEAFF,TGTGCCATCCCCCTGGACAGCCAAATGAACACTGAAGCTTTCTTT
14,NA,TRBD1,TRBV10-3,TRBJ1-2,CAISDRDRVGGYTF,TGTGCCATCAGTGACCGCGACAGGGTCGGGGGCTACACCTTC
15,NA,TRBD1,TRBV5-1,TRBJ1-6,CASSSTGGQNSPLHF,TGCGCCAGCAGCTCCACAGGGGGCCAGAATTCACCCCTCCACTTT
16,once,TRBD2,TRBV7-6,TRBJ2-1,CASSLAIAGGLGEQFF,TGTGCCAGCAGCTTAGCAATAGCGGGAGGGCTCGGTGAGCAGTTCTTC
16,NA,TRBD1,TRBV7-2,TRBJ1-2,CASSSSGTGAPYGYTF,TGTGCCAGCAGCTCCTCCGGGACAGGGGCCCCCTATGGCTACACCTTC
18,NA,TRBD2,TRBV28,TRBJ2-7,CASSLRHFSSGSRLEQYF,TGTGCCAGCAGTTTACGCCATTTTTCCAGCGGGAGCCGCCTCGAGCAGTACTTC
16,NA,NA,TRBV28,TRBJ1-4,CASSFPPGRGGEKLFF,TGTGCCAGCAGTTTCCCCCCTGGGCGGGGTGGAGAAAAACTGTTTTTT
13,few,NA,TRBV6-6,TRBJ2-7,CASSYSNLHEQYF,TGTGCCAGCAGTTACTCGAATCTACACGAGCAGTACTTC
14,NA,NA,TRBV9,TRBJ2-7,CASSAATGPGEQYF,TGTGCCAGCAGCGCAGCGACAGGTCCTGGCGAGCAGTACTTC
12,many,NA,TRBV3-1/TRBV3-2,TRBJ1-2,CASSRQAYGYTF,TGTGCCAGCAGCCGGCAGGCCTATGGCTACACCTTC
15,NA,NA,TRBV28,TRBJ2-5,CATKRGDQNRVVTYF,TGTGCCACCAAAAGGGGAGATCAAAACAGGGTAGTGACCTACTTC
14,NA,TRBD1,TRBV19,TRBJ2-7,CASSLGQGPYEQYF,TGTGCCAGTAGCTTGGGACAGGGACCCTACGAGCAGTACTTC
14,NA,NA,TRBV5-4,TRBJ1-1,CATRGGGEDTEAFF,TGTGCCACACGGGGCGGTGGGGAGGACACTGAAGCTTTCTTT
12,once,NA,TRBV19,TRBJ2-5,CASSEGGETQYF,TGTGCCAGTAGTGAAGGGGGAGAGACCCAGTACTTC
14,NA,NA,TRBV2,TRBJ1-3,CASSKAGEPNTIYF,TGTGCCAGCAGTAAGGCAGGGGAGCCAAACACCATATATTTT
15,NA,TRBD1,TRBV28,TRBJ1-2,CASSSTPGQGVGYTF,TGTGCCAGCAGTTCGACACCGGGACAGGGGGTTGGCTACACCTTC
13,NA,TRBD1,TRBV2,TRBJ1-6,CATWDRGNSPLHF,TGTGCCACCTGGGACAGGGGGAATTCACCCCTCCACTTT
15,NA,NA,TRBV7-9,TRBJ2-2,CASSLARGMAGELFF,TGTGCCAGCAGCTTAGCGCGAGGGATGGCCGGGGAGCTGTTTTTT
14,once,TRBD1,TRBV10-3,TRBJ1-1,CAIQGGQGRTEAFF,TGTGCCATCCAGGGGGGACAGGGGAGGACTGAAGCTTTCTTT
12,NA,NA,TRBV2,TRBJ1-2,CASAGALRGYTF,TGTGCCAGCGCGGGGGCCCTCCGGGGCTACACCTTC
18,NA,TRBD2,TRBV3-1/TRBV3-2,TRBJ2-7,CASSQSDTGLAGPYEQYF,TGTGCCAGCAGCCAATCCGATACGGGACTAGCGGGACCCTACGAGCAGTACTTC
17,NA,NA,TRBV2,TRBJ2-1,CASTPQVPVKFYNEQFF,TGTGCCAGCACCCCCCAGGTCCCGGTCAAATTCTACAATGAGCAGTTCTTC
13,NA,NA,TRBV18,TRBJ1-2,CASSLLEQDGYTF,TGTGCCAGCTCGCTCCTCGAACAGGATGGCTACACCTTC
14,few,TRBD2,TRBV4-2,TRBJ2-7,CASSQALAGGEQYF,TGTGCCAGCAGCCAAGCCCTAGCGGGAGGGGAGCAGTACTTC
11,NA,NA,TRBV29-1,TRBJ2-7,CSVKTAYEQYF,TGCAGCGTAAAGACAGCTTACGAGCAGTACTTC